The following is a T cell receptor (beta chain) sequence with its context. Extraction and reverse transcription of RNA yielded cDNA as the sequencing template. TCRdb's copy holds only in-frame clones and misses some; the assay was immunoSEQ multiplex PCR. The sample shows 150,000 to 200,000 clones, 55% to 70% of them seen only once. The sample belongs to a study of CD8+ T cells in alopecia areata. The treatment is: oral pan-JAK inhibitor, 5-10 mg twice daily. Both peripheral blood and punch biopsies of lesional scalp skin were obtained from patients who had alopecia areata. Trimming left V 4 bases short and J 2 bases short, with 12 bases between. CDR1 SGHAT and CDR2 FQNNGV come from the germline V gene. The CDR3 is made up of 15 amino acids.

This TCR was recovered from a human donor with alopecia areata. The chain recombines TRBV11-2 with TRBJ2-1; D not resolved. The sequencing here drew on CD4+ T cells sorted from blood, taken at week 4, from a patient treated with tofacitinib. The CDR3 protein is CASSSWSVTYNEQFF. The CDR3 DNA reads as TGTGCCAGCAGCTCTTGGAGCGTTACCTACAATGAGCAGTTCTTC.